Presented here are 29 T cell receptor beta chains from one specimen sequenced in a study of cytomegalovirus exposure and HLA in healthy donors. The PCR was carried out with 60 Vbeta primers and 13 Jbeta primers. Libraries were prepared by immunoSEQ multiplex PCR; TCRdb keeps only in-frame clonotypes and omits some of them. The sample holds about 120,000 clones; 81% are singletons and the top ten take roughly 3.9%. Sequenced sample: PBMCs. These receptors came from a woman in her twenties or thirties in good health and CMV-seronegative.

The rearrangement joins TRBV7-9 to TRBJ2-7, with 11 bases identical to TRBD2. The CDR3 has 18 residues. V was pared by 5 bases and J by 0 bases, with 12 bases of the junction left unmatched. Looked up from germline, CDR1 is SEHNR and CDR2 is FQNEAQ (reference sequence). In DNA, the CDR3 is TGTGCCAGCAGCCCCCGCCCCGGACTAGCGGGCTCCTCCTACGAGCAGTACTTC. It codes for CASSPRPGLAGSSYEQYF. Combining the CDR3 with reference TRBV7-9 and TRBJ2-7 gives the whole variable domain DTGVSQNPRHKITKRGQNVTFRCDPISEHNRLYWYRQTLGQGPEFLTYFQNEAQLEKSRLLSDRFSAERPKGSFSTLEIQRTEQGDSAMYLCASSPRPGLAGSSYEQYFGPGTRLTVT.

The chain is built from TRBV27 and TRBJ2-1; 15 positions match TRBD2. This CDR3 contains 16 residues. The trim removed 5 bases at V and 4 bases at J, leaving 3 bases unmatched. From germline, CDR1 is MNHEY and CDR2 SMNVEV (reference sequence). Written as DNA, the CDR3 is TGTGCCAGCAGTCCAGGGACTAGCGGGAGGTACAATGAGCAGTTCTTC. This sequence encodes CASSPGTSGRYNEQFF.

The chain carries TRBV25-1 and TRBJ2-4, with D maybe TRBD1 (6 bases). Trimming stripped 4 bases from V and 4 bases from J, with 17 bases between. This CDR3 is built from 16 residues. Germline V CDR1 and CDR2: MGHDK, SYGVNS. In DNA, the CDR3 is TGTGCCAGCAGTGGATCAACCGGGACACCGAAAAACATTCAGTACTTC. Translation gives CASSGSTGTPKNIQYF.

The V gene is TRBV7-2, the J gene TRBJ2-7, with TRBD2 as a possible D gene (6 bases). Germline values: CDR1 SGHTA, CDR2 FQGNSA. The CDR3 has 15 residues. V dropped 1 base and J dropped 4 bases, with 14 bases sitting between them. The CDR3 is CASSLGGEKGYEQYF. The CDR3 DNA follows: TGTGCCAGCAGCTTAGGGGGGGAGAAAGGATACGAGCAGTACTTC.

The chain joins TRBV28 to TRBJ1-2; D is unresolved. V dropped 7 bases and J dropped 2 bases, with 11 bases sitting between them. Germline loops: CDR1 MDHEN, CDR2 SYDVKM. This CDR3 is 13 amino acids long. The DNA of the CDR3 is TGTGCCAGCACGTCCGCTGGCAACTATGGCTACACCTTC. This translates into CASTSAGNYGYTF.

This clone was recorded only once. The chain carries TRBV6-1 and TRBJ2-3, with D perhaps TRBD1 (5 bases). CDR3 length: 14 amino acids. Trimming left V 0 bases short and J 1 base short, with 5 bases between. Germline V CDR1 and CDR2: MNHNS, SASEGT. The chain's CDR3 is CASSEAGRTDTQYF. The DNA of the CDR3 is TGTGCCAGCAGTGAAGCGGGGCGCACAGATACGCAGTATTTT.

In this sample, this clone turned up a few times. The chain employs TRBV7-2 and TRBJ2-1; TRBD1 matches 9 bases. The trim removed 5 bases at V and 1 base at J, leaving 6 bases unmatched. CDR1 SGHTA and CDR2 FQGNSA come from the germline V gene. CDR3 length equals 16 residues. CDR3 in amino acids: CASSPEGTGSYNEQFF. CDR3 nucleotides: TGTGCCAGCAGCCCAGAGGGGACAGGGTCCTACAATGAGCAGTTCTTC.

With regard to this clone: The sample contains more than one DNA sequence encoding this CDR3. This chain joins TRBV5-1 and TRBJ2-6, with a possible D match to TRBD1 (6 bases). CDR1 and CDR2 (germline): SGHRS, YFSETQ. The germline V and J ends were trimmed by 4 bases and 4 bases, with 12 bases remaining between them. This CDR3 has 15 amino acids. For the CDR3, the DNA is TGCGCCAGCAGCCCACAGGGTGAAGGGGCCAACGTCCTGACTTTC. This codes for CASSPQGEGANVLTF.

J is TRBJ2-7 and V is TRBV4-1, with 15 bases fitting TRBD2. J was trimmed by 6 bases and V by 4 bases; bases with no gene match: 4. Germline CDR1 and CDR2: MGHRA and YSYEKL. The CDR3 covers 15 residues. The CDR3 loop is CASSPWTSGRAEQYF. In DNA, the CDR3 is TGCGCCAGCAGCCCTTGGACTAGCGGGAGGGCCGAGCAGTACTTC.

This rearrangement joins TRBV28 to TRBJ1-3; TRBD1 agrees at 7 bases. The CDR3 is 15 residues long. Germline lookup yields CDR1 MDHEN and CDR2 SYDVKM. The ends lost 8 bases at V and 0 bases at J; junction bases unmatched: 7. The CDR3 here is CASGSPGGSGNTIYF. The DNA for the CDR3 is TGTGCCAGCGGCTCGCCAGGGGGCTCTGGAAACACCATATATTTT.

The V and J genes are TRBV4-3 and TRBJ2-3, with a tentative D call TRBD1 (6 bases). The CDR3 length is 14 residues. Trimming took off 0 bases at V and 2 bases at J, with 6 bases between the two ends. Germline CDR1 LGHNA, CDR2 YSLEER. The CDR3 DNA reads as TGCGCCAGCAGCCAAGAGGGGGCCACAGATACGCAGTATTTT. Protein: CASSQEGATDTQYF.

This rearrangement joins TRBV15 to TRBJ2-3, with a possible D match to TRBD1 (6 bases). CDR3 size: 15 residues. Germline CDR1 reads LNHNV; CDR2 reads YYDKDF (reference sequence). V was clipped by 4 bases and J by 3 bases, with 14 bases between them. CDR3 nucleotide sequence: TGTGCCACCAGCAAAGGACGCAGGGGAACAGATACGCAGTATTTT. Its protein is CATSKGRRGTDTQYF.

A note on this clone: Sequence at one end of the junction differs from germline and may be a read error. The CDR3 sequence is CSSSPAETGNEKLFF. CDR3 sequence (DNA): TGTTCCAGCAGCCCGGCCGAGACAGGGAATGAAAAACTGTTTTTT. The V call is TRBV7-9, the J call TRBJ1-4; 7 positions match TRBD1. CDR3 length equals 15 residues. Germline V gives CDR1 SEHNR, CDR2 FQNEAQ (reference sequence).

V and J are TRBV20-1 and TRBJ2-1; no reliable D call. The CDR3 is made up of 11 amino acids. The V end lost 1 base, the J end lost 9 bases, and 7 bases lay between the germline ends. Per the germline V gene, CDR1 is DFQATT and CDR2 is SNEGSKA (reference sequence). The CDR3 DNA reads as TGCAGTGCTAGAGTAATGCGTGAGCAGTTCTTC. Amino acids: CSARVMREQFF.

The chain carries TRBV19 and TRBJ2-2; 12 positions match TRBD2. Unmatched junction bases numbered 14, after V lost 6 bases and J lost 0 bases. CDR3 size: 20 residues. Per germline, CDR1 LNHDA and CDR2 SQIVND (reference sequence). The CDR3 sequence: CASRRGLAGTLDANTGELFF. CDR3 bases: TGTGCCAGTAGGCGGGGACTAGCGGGTACCCTGGACGCGAACACCGGGGAGCTGTTTTTT. The variable domain in full, with the rest retrieved from reference TRBV19 and TRBJ2-2, is DGGITQSPKYLFRKEGQNVTLSCEQNLNHDAMYWYRQDPGQGLRLIYYSQIVNDFQKGDIAEGYSVSREKKESFPLTVTSAQKNPTAFYLCASRRGLAGTLDANTGELFFGEGSRLTVL.

V gene TRBV7-9 combines with J gene TRBJ2-1; 8 positions agree with TRBD2. Germline CDR1 and CDR2: SEHNR and FQNEAQ (reference sequence). The CDR3 extends over 15 amino acids. J lost 9 bases, V lost 0 bases, and 7 bases had no gene match. The CDR3 sequence is CASSLAVAGSTEQFF. For the CDR3, the DNA is TGTGCCAGCAGCTTAGCGGTAGCGGGATCGACTGAGCAGTTCTTC.

The chain uses TRBV4-1 and TRBJ2-5, with 7 bases fitting TRBD2. The J call may be mistaken, given a closer DNA end match to TRBJ2-7. The CDR3 runs to 14 residues. Germline V CDR1 and CDR2: MGHRA, YSYEKL. The CDR3 sequence is CASSQGEGFYEQYF. The CDR3 DNA sequence: TGCGCCAGCAGCCAAGGGGAGGGGTTCTACGAGCAGTACTTC.

CDR3 bases: TGCGCCAGCAGCCAACAGGGTGCGGATGAGCAGTTCTTC. It yields the protein CASSQQGADEQFF. The chain is built from TRBV4-1 and TRBJ2-1, with D possibly TRBD1 on 5 matching bases. The CDR3 has 13 residues. V lost 2 bases and J lost 8, with 10 bases in between. The germline gives CDR1 MGHRA, CDR2 YSYEKL.

This chain joins TRBV6-1 and TRBJ2-7, with D maybe TRBD1 (6 bases). Germline CDR1 reads MNHNS; CDR2 reads SASEGT. V lost 4 bases and J 2 bases, leaving 9 bases between the germline ends. CDR3 length equals 13 residues. The CDR3 spells CASSVAGAYEQYF. CDR3 bases: TGTGCCAGCAGTGTAGCAGGGGCCTACGAGCAGTACTTC.

This clone came up once. The chain joins TRBV28 to TRBJ1-1, with D tentatively TRBD1 (5 bases). The germline V gene encodes CDR1 MDHEN and CDR2 SYDVKM. V lost 3 bases and J lost 5, with 10 bases in between. The CDR3 length is 13 residues. The CDR3 DNA reads as TGTGCCAGCAGTTTGGGCAGGGTAACTGAAGCTTTCTTT. Protein product: CASSLGRVTEAFF.

The chain employs TRBV27 and TRBJ2-7; the D gene is possibly TRBD2 (5 bases). V lost 3 bases and J lost 6, with 18 bases in between. Looked up from germline, CDR1 is MNHEY and CDR2 is SMNVEV (reference sequence). The CDR3 consists of 15 residues. CDR3 DNA sequence: TGTGCCAGCAGTTTTGGGGTTGACGGAGAGGGCGAGCAGTACTTC. This gives the protein CASSFGVDGEGEQYF.

The chain is built from TRBV9 and TRBJ2-7; 7 bases are a match to TRBD2. The junction had 12 bases not matched to a gene; V was cut back by 0 bases and J by 9 bases. The CDR3 has 15 residues. CDR1 is SGDLS and CDR2 is YYNGEE in the germline V gene. This chain's CDR3 is CASSVEASGGLRQYF. CDR3 sequence (DNA): TGTGCCAGCAGCGTAGAGGCTAGCGGAGGGCTACGGCAGTACTTC.

The CDR3 sequence: CASSLVGGKVFF. As DNA, the CDR3 is TGTGCCAGCAGCTTAGTCGGGGGTAAGGTGTTCTTC. The chain carries TRBV11-2 and TRBJ2-1, with D possibly matching TRBD2 (6 bases). V shed 1 base and J shed 15 bases, with 13 bases lying between them. The CDR3 is 12 amino acids. Germline-derived CDR1 and CDR2 are SGHAT and FQNNGV. Filled out from reference TRBV11-2 and TRBJ2-1, the complete variable domain reads EAGVAQSPRYKIIEKRQSVAFWCNPISGHATLYWYQQILGQGPKLLIQFQNNGVVDDSQLPKDRFSAERLKGVDSTLKIQPAKLEDSAVYLCASSLVGGKVFFGPGTRLTVL.

The chain is built from TRBV19 and TRBJ1-1, with D unresolved. The CDR3 sequence is 15 residues long. The V end was cut by 6 bases, the J end by 4 bases, with 18 bases between. Germline CDR1 LNHDA, CDR2 SQIVND (reference sequence). CDR3 residues: CASRTPGVQSTEAFF. The CDR3 DNA reads TGTGCCAGTAGGACGCCCGGGGTACAGAGCACTGAAGCTTTCTTT.

The genes are TRBV5-1 and TRBJ1-4; D gene ambiguous. Trimming removed 0 bases at V and 0 bases at J, with 6 bases between. Per germline, CDR1 SGHRS and CDR2 YFSETQ. The CDR3 totals 15 residues. This chain's CDR3 is CASSLERATNEKLFF. The CDR3 region has the DNA TGCGCCAGCAGCTTGGAACGGGCAACTAATGAAAAACTGTTTTTT.

The chain joins TRBV11-2 to TRBJ1-2; TRBD1 matches at 7 bases. The CDR3 totals 16 residues. Germline V gene lookup returns CDR1 SGHAT and CDR2 FQNNGV. V dropped 10 bases and J dropped 4; count of bases not matched to a gene: 18. The CDR3 reads CATSGEGAEELYGYTF. CDR3 nucleotide sequence: TGTGCCACCTCCGGAGAGGGGGCCGAAGAACTCTATGGCTACACCTTC.

This chain uses TRBV27 with TRBJ2-6; 12 nucleotides align to TRBD2. The V gene end was trimmed by 2 bases and the J gene end by 4 bases; junction bases not matched to a gene: 6. Per the germline V gene, CDR1 is MNHEY and CDR2 is SMNVEV (reference sequence). The CDR3 extends over 18 amino acids. CDR3 residues: CASSLLAGGLVGANVLTF. The CDR3 DNA sequence: TGTGCCAGCAGTTTACTAGCGGGAGGGTTAGTAGGGGCCAACGTCCTGACTTTC.

The chain combines TRBV10-3 with TRBJ1-4; D is uncertain. This CDR3 has 15 amino acids. Germline V gives CDR1 ENHRY, CDR2 SYGVKD. V shed 0 bases and J shed 8 bases, with 13 bases lying between them. The CDR3, as DNA: TGTGCCATCAGTGAGTCAGTGGGAGTGGTCGAAAAACTGTTTTTT. Its translation: CAISESVGVVEKLFF.

This clone was detected a few times. The chain carries TRBV27 and TRBJ1-2; TRBD1 agrees at 11 bases. There are 15 residues in the CDR3. CDR1 is MNHEY, CDR2 SMNVEV, per germline (reference sequence). V shed 5 bases and J 2 bases; nucleotides not matched to a gene: 4. The CDR3 protein is CASSLRTGGNYGYTF. In DNA, the CDR3 is TGTGCCAGCAGTCTCAGGACAGGGGGCAACTATGGCTACACCTTC.